Following are 30 T cell receptor beta chains from one sample sequenced in a study of T cells in women clearing cervical HPV infection. Measured with immunoSEQ multiplex PCR; TCRdb has only the in-frame clones, and not every one. Its listing shows some 30,000 clones. Sequencing input: blood buffy coat. All receptors come from a woman aged 18-70 years with a cervical HPV16 infection that either progressed to CIN3+ or cleared (not recorded which).

Of note for this clone: The read terminates 3 residues ahead of where the CDR3 ends, so the germline J gene completes it. The chain couples TRBV7-3 to TRBJ1-4, with D tentatively TRBD1 (5 bases). This CDR3 contains 14 residues. Germline V gene lookup returns CDR1 SGHTA and CDR2 FQGTGA. The CDR3 DNA, read in part, is TGTGCCAGCAGCGTTTCTACTGGGGCCAACGTA. Translation: CASSVSTGANV. The full CDR3 is CASSVSTGANVLFF.

With regard to this clone: The read is 3 residues too short to cover the CDR3 end, so that end is filled in from the germline J gene. This chain links TRBV10-3 with TRBJ1-5, with 7 bases that match TRBD1. CDR1 and CDR2 (germline): ENHRY, SYGVKD. V gave up 0 bases and J gave up 5 bases; unmatched junction bases: 1. This CDR3 is built from 14 residues. The CDR3 spells CAISESTGDQPQHF. The DNA read from the CDR3 is TGTGCCATCAGTGAGTCAACAGGGGATCAGCCC.

As concerns this clone: The read ends 3 residues early relative to the CDR3; the germline J gene fills the gap. The chain uses TRBV5-4 and TRBJ2-1; 8 positions match TRBD1. Per the germline V gene, CDR1 is SGHNT and CDR2 is YYREEE (reference sequence). CDR3 length: 15 residues. After removal of 4 bases from V and 5 bases from J, the junction contained 8 bases not matched to a gene. The covered CDR3 bases are TGTGCCAGCAGCCCGAGGACAGGGCCCCACAATGAG. It specifies CASSPRTGPHNE. The complete CDR3 sequence is CASSPRTGPHNEQFF.

A word on this clone: The read falls 3 residues short of the CDR3 end, and the missing part is taken from the germline J gene. The chain employs TRBV18 and TRBJ2-1; possible D gene TRBD2, 5 bases. The CDR3 runs to 14 residues. CDR1 is KGHSH and CDR2 is LQKENI in the germline V gene. V was pared by 3 bases and J by 6 bases, with 12 bases between. The CDR3: CASSPPTNLNEQFF. Incomplete CDR3 DNA: TGTGCCAGCTCACCGCCGACTAACCTCAATGAG.

About this clone itself: The read falls 3 residues short of the CDR3 end, and the missing part is taken from the germline J gene. The J gene is TRBJ1-1, the V gene TRBV2; 7 positions agree with TRBD1. The CDR3 runs 14 residues. The V and J ends lost 6 bases and 1 base, in that order; junction bases with no gene match: 5. Germline CDR1 reads SNHLY; CDR2 reads FYNNEI. Partial CDR3 DNA: TGTGCCAGCAGGATGCAGGGGGGGAACACTGAA. As protein: CASRMQGGNTE. The entire CDR3 sequence reads CASRMQGGNTEAFF. Based on the CDR3 plus reference TRBV2 and TRBJ1-1, the full variable domain is EPEVTQTPSHQVTQMGQEVILRCVPISNHLYFYWYRQILGQKVEFLVSFYNNEISEKSEIFDDQFSVERPDGSNFTLKIRSTKLEDSAMYFCASRMQGGNTEAFFGQGTRLTVV.

CDR3 DNA, as far as it was read: TGTGCCAGCAGCTTTCCGACAGGGCCTCATACCGGGGAG. The encoded protein is CASSFPTGPHTGE. The entire CDR3 sequence reads CASSFPTGPHTGELFF. The V call is TRBV7-3, the J call TRBJ2-2; 7 bases agree with TRBD1. Read coverage stops 3 residues before the CDR3 terminus; the germline J gene supplies the remainder. V lost 3 bases to trimming and J lost 5 bases; unmatched junction nucleotides: 9. This CDR3 region has 16 residues. The V gene's germline CDR1 is SGHTA and CDR2 FQGTGA.

This clone is labeled medium-sized based on frequency. The read comes to an end 3 residues before the CDR3 does, leaving the germline J gene to fill in the end. The rearrangement links TRBV18 to TRBJ2-3, with 14 bases matching TRBD2. This CDR3 is built from 18 residues. V lost 2 bases and J lost 3; bases outside the gene matches: 7. Germline CDR1 KGHSH, CDR2 LQKENI. The CDR3 DNA, read in part, is TGTGCCAGCTCACCAAAAGGGACTAGCGGGAGTACAACAGATACG. Translation: CASSPKGTSGSTTDT. From start to end, the CDR3 is CASSPKGTSGSTTDTQYF. Filled out from reference TRBV18 and TRBJ2-3, the complete variable domain reads NAGVMQNPRHLVRRRGQEARLRCSPMKGHSHVYWYRQLPEEGLKFMVYLQKENIIDESGMPKERFSAEFPKEGPSILRIQQVVRGDSAAYFCASSPKGTSGSTTDTQYFGPGTRLTVL.

On this clone itself: The DNA ends 3 residues before the CDR3 does, and the rest of the CDR3 is filled in from the germline J gene. This chain uses TRBV7-9 with TRBJ2-4; D ambiguous. The CDR3 has 13 residues. CDR1 is SEHNR and CDR2 is FQNEAQ in the germline V gene (reference sequence). CDR3 region: CASSLGDYYGQYF. Partial CDR3 DNA: TGTGCCAGCAGCTTGGGTGATTACTATGGT.

A note on this clone: From the germline J gene comes the end of the CDR3, since the read stops 3 residues before it. The rearrangement joins TRBV18 to TRBJ2-6; D unresolved. Germline values: CDR1 KGHSH, CDR2 LQKENI. V lost 6 bases and J 2 bases, leaving 11 bases between the germline ends. CDR3 size: 15 residues. The DNA read from the CDR3 is TGTGCCAGCTCCCATCGACGGGCTGGGGCCAACGTC. Encoded protein: CASSHRRAGANV. The full CDR3 reads CASSHRRAGANVLTF.

As concerns this clone: The read comes to an end 3 residues before the CDR3 does, leaving the germline J gene to fill in the end. The rearrangement uses TRBV5-1 and TRBJ2-3; 7 bases are a match to TRBD2. The CDR3 consists of 14 residues. Per germline, CDR1 SGHRS and CDR2 YFSETQ. CDR3 region: CASSLSAGRETQYF. The CDR3 bases that were read are TGCGCCAGCAGCTTGAGTGCGGGGAGGGAGACG.

As for this clone: The CDR3 goes on 3 residues after the read ends, and that part is filled in from the germline J gene. The rearrangement links TRBV6-4 to TRBJ2-3, with D possibly TRBD1 on 6 matching bases. The CDR3 contains 15 residues. The germline gives CDR1 MRHNA, CDR2 SNTAGT. The germline V and J ends were trimmed by 2 bases and 3 bases, with 12 bases remaining between them. The chain's CDR3 is CASSDGEGDTDTQYF. The CDR3 DNA, read in part, is TGTGCCAGCAGTGACGGAGAGGGGGATACAGATACG.

As for this clone: The sequenced fragment ends 3 residues before the CDR3 boundary, so the rest is inferred from the germline J gene. The gene calls are TRBV4-1 and TRBJ2-7; D gene ambiguous. Germline V CDR1 and CDR2: MGHRA, YSYEKL. V lost 0 bases, J lost 6 bases, and 9 bases lay in between. The CDR3 has 13 residues. CDR3 region: CASSQDPHSEQYF. The DNA read from the CDR3 is TGCGCCAGCAGCCAAGACCCCCATAGCGAG.

Note on this clone: The CDR3 end is not reached by the read, which stops 3 residues before it; the germline J gene fills it in. This sequence joins TRBV10-3 and TRBJ1-4; D unresolved. Per the germline V gene, CDR1 is ENHRY and CDR2 is SYGVKD. The CDR3 sequence is 15 residues long. V gave up 0 bases and J gave up 0 bases, with 5 bases separating them. The CDR3 bases that were read are TGTGCCATCAGTGAGTCGAGCACAACTAATGAAAAA. It specifies CAISESSTTNEK. The complete CDR3 reads CAISESSTTNEKLFF.

Points on this clone: The read gets to within 3 residues of the CDR3 end, and the germline J gene fills in the rest. The chain couples TRBV11-2 to TRBJ2-5, with 7 bases identical to TRBD1. CDR3 size: 14 residues. Trimming removed 7 bases from V and 1 base from J; junction bases left unmatched: 6. From germline, CDR1 is SGHAT and CDR2 FQNNGV. The covered CDR3 bases are TGTGCCAGCAACTACCGGGACAGCCAAGAGACC. Encoded protein: CASNYRDSQET. The entire CDR3 protein is CASNYRDSQETQYF.

In regard to this clone: Read sequence stops 3 residues before the CDR3 end, and the germline J gene provides the missing end. The V call is TRBV7-2, the J call TRBJ1-2, with D tentatively TRBD1 (5 bases). V lost 3 bases to trimming and J lost 7 bases, with 12 bases between them. CDR1 and CDR2 from the germline V gene are SGHTA and FQGNSA. The CDR3 is 13 residues long. CDR3 DNA, as far as it was read: TGTGCCAGCAGCTTGTCGGGGACTTTTGGC. Protein: CASSLSGTFG. The entire CDR3 sequence reads CASSLSGTFGYTF.

CDR3 residues: CASSPRGSPLHF. The CDR3 DNA, read in part, is TGTGCCAGCTCACCGAGAGGTTCACCC. V usage is TRBV18 and J usage is TRBJ1-6; D gene unclear. The read falls 3 residues short of the CDR3 end, and the missing part is taken from the germline J gene. Germline V gene sequence: CDR1 KGHSH, CDR2 LQKENI. V gave up 3 bases and J gave up 9 bases, with 6 bases separating them. CDR3 length equals 12 residues.

Concerning this clone itself: The observed sequence ends 3 residues before the CDR3 terminus, with the missing tail filled in from the germline J gene. The chain combines TRBV6-4 with TRBJ2-1, with TRBD2 matching over 7 bases. V lost 4 bases and J lost 0; bases outside the gene matches: 3. Germline V gene data show CDR1 as MRHNA and CDR2 as SNTAGT. This CDR3 has 15 amino acids. The sequenced CDR3 bases are TGTGCCAGCAGTGGAGGCGGGAGCTCCTACAATGAG. Amino acid sequence: CASSGGGSSYNE. The entire CDR3 protein is CASSGGGSSYNEQFF.

Regarding this clone: The read ends 3 residues shy of where the CDR3 ends; the end is completed using the germline J gene. This chain uses TRBV5-1 with TRBJ1-2, with D uncertain. Germline V CDR1 and CDR2: SGHRS, YFSETQ. The CDR3 loop spans 13 amino acids. V lost 0 bases to trimming and J lost 6 bases, with 9 bases between them. The part of the CDR3 DNA that was read is TGCGCCAGCAGCTTGGCCGGTTTTGATGGC. It yields the protein CASSLAGFDG. Given in full, the CDR3 is CASSLAGFDGYTF.

Notes on this clone: The junction and the germline gene differ at one end; a read error may be behind it. With the read ending 3 residues before the CDR3 end, the germline J gene is used to fill in that end. The chain joins TRBV10-3 to TRBJ2-5; D uncertain. The germline gives CDR1 ENHRY, CDR2 SYGVKD. This CDR3 is 14 amino acids long. The CDR3 loop reads CAISESRQQETQYF. CDR3 DNA (partial): TGTGCCATCAGCGAGTCCAGGCAGCAAGAGACC.

On this clone itself: The read ends 3 residues shy of where the CDR3 ends; the end is completed using the germline J gene. The rearrangement links TRBV30 to TRBJ1-2; 7 nucleotides line up with TRBD1. Germline lookup yields CDR1 GTSNPN and CDR2 SVGIG (reference sequence). The junction had 5 bases not matched to a gene; V was cut back by 3 bases and J by 7 bases. This CDR3 has 12 residues. The CDR3 here is CAWSAQGGGYTF. The part of the CDR3 DNA that was read is TGTGCCTGGAGCGCCCAGGGGGGTGGC.

The DNA read from the CDR3 is TGTGCCAGCAGTGGGACAGCCGGTAATGAAAAA. Its protein is CASSGTAGNEK. The whole CDR3 protein is CASSGTAGNEKLFF. The rearrangement uses TRBV6-1 and TRBJ1-4; possibly TRBD1 for D (6 bases). The read terminates 3 residues before the CDR3 end, so the remaining end is supplied by the germline J gene. Between the trimmed V and J ends, which lost 4 bases and 4 bases, there was a span of 10 bases. Germline lookup yields CDR1 MNHNS and CDR2 SASEGT. This CDR3 is built from 14 residues.

Points on this clone: The read ends 3 residues shy of where the CDR3 ends; the end is completed using the germline J gene. This chain joins TRBV7-2 and TRBJ2-7, with 10 bases identical to TRBD1. Looked up from germline, CDR1 is SGHTA and CDR2 is FQGNSA. This CDR3 region has 14 residues. The ends lost 6 bases at V and 4 bases at J; junction bases unmatched: 6. CDR3 DNA, as far as it was read: TGTGCCAGCAGTCAGACAGGGGGCAAATACGAG. It translates to CASSQTGGKYE. From start to end, the CDR3 is CASSQTGGKYEQYF.

Regarding this clone: The CDR3 is cut off 3 residues early in the read; its end comes from the germline J gene. At the DNA level, this CDR3 is encoded by other sequences in the same sample as well. J is TRBJ2-5 and V is TRBV20-1; 9 bases map to TRBD2. This CDR3 comprises 16 residues. Trimming cost V 0 bases and J 4 bases; bases outside gene matches: 9. From germline, CDR1 is DFQATT and CDR2 SNEGSKA (reference sequence). The CDR3 DNA, read in part, is TGCAGTGCTAGAGATCCGGCGGGGGGGCCGGGAGAGACC. Protein: CSARDPAGGPGET. The CDR3 in full is CSARDPAGGPGETQYF.

For this clone: The DNA ends 3 residues before the CDR3 does, and the rest of the CDR3 is filled in from the germline J gene. The chain carries TRBV2 and TRBJ2-5, with 10 bases that match TRBD1. Germline assignment: CDR1 SNHLY and CDR2 FYNNEI. The CDR3 is made up of 16 amino acids. Unmatched junction bases numbered 7, after V lost 1 base and J lost 5 bases. CDR3 DNA, as far as it was read: TGTGCCAGCAGTGAAGAGGAGGCGGGACAGGGGGAGACC. It encodes CASSEEEAGQGET. The entire CDR3 protein reads CASSEEEAGQGETQYF.

Details on this clone: Read sequence stops 3 residues before the CDR3 end, and the germline J gene provides the missing end. The rearrangement joins TRBV2 to TRBJ1-5; 10 bases are a match to TRBD1. Germline V gene lookup returns CDR1 SNHLY and CDR2 FYNNEI. V was clipped by 4 bases and J by 3 bases; unmatched bases: 3. The CDR3 length is 15 residues. The DNA read from the CDR3 is TGTGCCAGCAGTGCCGGGACAGGGGCCAATCAGCCC. Residues: CASSAGTGANQP. The full CDR3 reads CASSAGTGANQPQHF.

With regard to this clone: The read is 3 residues too short to cover the CDR3 end, so that end is filled in from the germline J gene. This chain links TRBV20-1 with TRBJ2-3; D is possibly TRBD2 (5 bases). The CDR3 sequence is 18 residues long. V lost 0 bases and J lost 4, with 23 bases in between. Germline-derived CDR1 and CDR2 are DFQATT and SNEGSKA (reference sequence). The part of the CDR3 DNA that was read is TGCAGTGCTAGAGATTACCCTCTTAGCGCGAGGGCATCAGATACG. Amino acid sequence: CSARDYPLSARASDT. The complete CDR3 protein is CSARDYPLSARASDTQYF.

About this clone: The read falls 3 residues short of the CDR3 end, and the missing part is taken from the germline J gene. The rearrangement joins TRBV20-1 to TRBJ1-3, with 9 bases identical to TRBD1. The CDR3 covers 14 residues. Germline assignment: CDR1 DFQATT and CDR2 SNEGSKA (reference sequence). Germline trimming cut 3 bases from V and 6 bases from J; bases unmatched to any gene: 6. The sequenced CDR3 bases are TGCAGTGCTAGGTCCGGACAGGGGTTAAACACC. This translates into CSARSGQGLNT. In full, the CDR3 reads CSARSGQGLNTIYF.

In the case of this clone: The read finishes 3 residues shy of the CDR3 end, and the germline J gene is used to complete it. The V and J genes are TRBV28 and TRBJ2-4; no definite D call. V was cut by 2 bases and J by 0 bases, with 8 bases left in between. CDR3 length equals 15 residues. Germline lookup yields CDR1 MDHEN and CDR2 SYDVKM. The CDR3 reads CASSLGPPAKNIQYF. CDR3 DNA, as far as it was read: TGTGCCAGCAGTTTAGGGCCGCCAGCCAAAAACATT.

This clone is labeled medium-sized based on frequency. The read falls 3 residues short of the CDR3 end, and the missing part is taken from the germline J gene. The chain is built from TRBV18 and TRBJ2-4; 8 positions agree with TRBD1. Germline V gene sequence: CDR1 KGHSH, CDR2 LQKENI. This CDR3 is 14 amino acids long. Partial CDR3 DNA: TGTGCCAGCTCACCACGACAGGGGCACGGGATT. Protein sequence: CASSPRQGHGI. The entire CDR3 sequence reads CASSPRQGHGIQYF.

Regarding this clone: The read gets to within 3 residues of the CDR3 end, and the germline J gene fills in the rest. The genes are TRBV2 and TRBJ2-5, with 7 bases aligning to TRBD2. The V segment lost 8 bases and the J segment 4 bases; nucleotides outside the gene matches: 4. The CDR3 consists of 12 residues. Germline loops: CDR1 SNHLY, CDR2 FYNNEI. The DNA read from the CDR3 is TGTGCCAGCGTGGGGGGGGGAGAGACC. This gives the protein CASVGGGET. The whole CDR3 sequence is CASVGGGETQYF.